The 2 T cell receptor beta chains reported below all come from one sample, sequenced in a study of blood T cell repertoires in COVID-19. TCRdb's table, derived via immunoSEQ multiplex PCR, lists solely in-frame clones and lacks some. Of roughly 190,000 clones in the sample, around 80% were seen once. The sequencing sample was made of peripheral blood. These receptors all stem from a woman aged 45 to 65 with acute or convalescent COVID-19.

For the CDR3, the DNA is TGCGCCAGCAGTACACTACAAGGCACTGAAGCTTTCTTT. Protein: CASSTLQGTEAFF. V is TRBV5-1 and J is TRBJ1-1; D not resolved. This CDR3 has 13 residues. The V gene lost 5 bases and the J gene lost 4 bases, with 12 bases spanning the gap. Per the germline V gene, CDR1 is SGHRS and CDR2 is YFSETQ.

The CDR3 spells CASSLMRLAGGQETQYF. For the CDR3, the DNA is TGTGCCAGCAGCTTGATGCGACTAGCGGGAGGACAAGAGACCCAGTACTTC. This chain joins TRBV5-4 and TRBJ2-5, with 13 nucleotides matching TRBD2. This CDR3 contains 17 residues. Per the germline V gene, CDR1 is SGHNT and CDR2 is YYREEE (reference sequence). V trimming: 1 base; J trimming: 2 bases; junction bases outside the gene matches: 5.